Presented here are 14 T cell receptor beta chains from one specimen sequenced in a study of esophageal squamous cell carcinoma under preoperative chemotherapy. Time point noted: after preoperative PTX-NDP chemotherapy. A single record per CDR3 protein comes from TCRdb applying MiXCR to the PCR reads. The repertoire consists of around 34,000 distinct CDR3 sequences, with around 49% occurring once and the leading ten covering roughly 23%. This specimen was acquired from a patient given preoperative chemotherapy. These receptors all come from a human donor with esophageal squamous cell carcinoma. The donor label of this sample is uncertain.

The genes are TRBV11-1 and TRBJ2-5; D is possibly TRBD2 (6 bases). Germline CDR1 reads SGHAT; CDR2 reads FQDESV (reference sequence). V dropped 5 bases and J dropped 1 base, with 11 bases sitting between them. The CDR3 has 14 amino acids. This CDR3 reads CASSQGLRQETQYF. The CDR3 DNA sequence: TGTGCCAGCAGCCAGGGACTCCGCCAAGAGACCCAGTACTTC.

The genes are TRBV5-4 and TRBJ2-1; D unclear. Germline values: CDR1 SGHNT, CDR2 YYREEE (reference sequence). This CDR3 has 14 amino acids. The germline V and J ends were trimmed by 0 bases and 0 bases, with 4 bases remaining between them. Here the CDR3 DNA reads TGTGCCAGCAGCTTGGAGAGCTCCTACAATGAGCAGTTCTTC. This sequence encodes CASSLESSYNEQFF.

This clonotype was seen repeatedly, ten times or more. V and J are TRBV11-1 and TRBJ2-5; D uncertain. Germline V CDR1 and CDR2: SGHAT, FQDESV (reference sequence). Trimming stripped 6 bases from V and 0 bases from J, with 20 bases between. This CDR3 is 17 amino acids long. CDR3 sequence: CASSSSNVGPYQETQYF. The CDR3 DNA reads TGTGCCAGCAGTTCGAGCAACGTAGGCCCGTACCAAGAGACCCAGTACTTC.

The rearrangement links TRBV7-2 to TRBJ2-4; no firm D call. The CDR3 covers 13 residues. Germline CDR1 and CDR2: SGHTA and FQGNSA. V lost 2 bases and J lost 13, with 15 bases in between. The CDR3 protein is CASSLPGPEIQYF. CDR3 bases: TGTGCCAGCAGCTTACCGGGTCCAGAGATCCAGTACTTC.

The rearrangement links TRBV7-2 to TRBJ2-4, with 8 bases aligning to TRBD2. The CDR3 has 15 amino acids. V gave up 9 bases and J gave up 13 bases; unmatched junction bases: 20. Germline V gives CDR1 SGHTA, CDR2 FQGNSA. CDR3 residues: CARGPGGGDQNTQYF. The DNA for the CDR3 is TGTGCCAGGGGGCCCGGGGGGGGTGACCAAAACACCCAGTACTTC.

The V call is TRBV4-1, the J call TRBJ2-5; D is perhaps TRBD1 (5 bases). The V gene's germline CDR1 is MGHRA and CDR2 YSYEKL. CDR3 size: 15 residues. The germline V and J ends were trimmed by 2 bases and 1 base, with 11 bases remaining between them. CDR3 sequence (DNA): TGCGCCAGCAGCCAATCCCAGACAGTCCAAGAGACCCAGTACTTC. It specifies CASSQSQTVQETQYF.

In its sample, this clonotype was seen a few times. The V gene is TRBV7-6, the J gene TRBJ1-1; tentative D call: TRBD1 (6 bases). Germline lookup yields CDR1 SGHVS and CDR2 FNYEAQ. V was cut by 2 bases and J by 7 bases, with 14 bases left in between. The CDR3 length is 14 residues. CDR3 in amino acids: CASSLLSGDVEAFF. CDR3 nucleotide sequence: TGTGCCAGCAGCTTACTTTCAGGGGATGTTGAAGCTTTCTTT.

Concerning this clonotype itself: Relative to the germline gene, one junction end is altered; a read error may explain this. The V gene is TRBV7-8, the J gene TRBJ2-4, with D perhaps assigned TRBD1 or TRBD2 (5 bases each). Germline values: CDR1 SGHVS, CDR2 FQNEAQ. CDR3 length: 16 residues. The CDR3 protein is CASRVSAVGPNNMQYF. The CDR3, as DNA: TGTGCCAGCCGCGTCTCAGCGGTGGGACCCAATAACATGCAGTACTTT.

A note on this clonotype: A read error may explain this, as a much larger clone is one base away. The genes are TRBV11-3 and TRBJ2-1, with TRBD1 matching 9 bases. This CDR3 is built from 15 residues. In germline, CDR1 is SGHNT, CDR2 YENEEA. CDR3 sequence (DNA): TGTACCAGCAGCACCGGGACAGGGACATCAAATGAGCAGTTCTTC. Residues: CTSSTGTGTSNEQFF. Together with reference TRBV11-3 and TRBJ2-1, the CDR3 gives the full variable domain: EAGVVQSPRYKIIEKKQPVAFWCNPISGHNTLYWYLQNLGQGPELLIRYENEEAVDDSQLPKDRFSAERLKGVDSTLKIQPAELGDSAVYLCTSSTGTGTSNEQFFGPGTRLTVL.

Concerning this clonotype itself: This CDR3 fails to terminate in the conserved phenylalanine or tryptophan, so it likely reflects a read error. The DNA is left out, because the CDR3 cannot be placed on it with certainty; the CDR3 is given as TCRdb lists it. The CDR3 region is CASSSGRGAGRETQFS. J is TRBJ2-5 and V is TRBV7-2; the DNA was not compared with TRBD1, the D call given in the table. Germline values: CDR1 SGHTA, CDR2 FQGNSA. Both ends counted, the CDR3 spans 16 residues.

This clonotype showed up just a few times. The chain employs TRBV12-3 or TRBV12-4 and TRBJ2-3, with D perhaps assigned TRBD1 or TRBD2 (5 bases each). The CDR3 has 15 amino acids. Trimming stripped 5 bases from V and 3 bases from J, with 15 bases between. The CDR3 nucleotides are TGTGCCAGCAGTCCCCCGGGGCGGGCGACAGATACGCAGTATTTT. This sequence encodes CASSPPGRATDTQYF.

The CDR3, as DNA: TGTGCCAGCAGTTTAGACTACCCTAGCTCCTACAATGAGCAGTTCTTC. Translation gives CASSLDYPSSYNEQFF. The chain joins TRBV12-3 or TRBV12-4 to TRBJ2-1; D gene uncertain. V shed 1 base and J shed 0 bases, with 10 bases lying between them. The CDR3 has 16 amino acids.

V is TRBV7-8 and J is TRBJ2-1, with 13 bases identical to TRBD2. The V and J ends lost 1 base and 6 bases, in that order; junction bases with no gene match: 0. The CDR3 loop spans 15 amino acids. The germline CDR1 and CDR2 sequences are SGHVS and FQNEAQ. The chain's CDR3 is CASSLGLAGGNEQFF. The CDR3 DNA reads as TGTGCCAGCAGCTTAGGACTAGCGGGGGGCAATGAGCAGTTCTTC.

This clonotype has just a few counts. This chain joins TRBV19 and TRBJ2-1; D not certain. Germline V gives CDR1 LNHDA, CDR2 SQIVND (reference sequence). The CDR3 covers 14 residues. V lost 3 bases and J 13 bases, leaving 19 bases between the germline ends. CDR3 DNA sequence: TGTGCCAGTAGTATTGCGAACGGGCGTGAGACCCAGTTCTTC. Translated: CASSIANGRETQFF.